This T cell receptor beta chain was sequenced for a study of blood T cell repertoires in COVID-19. Turning to the study itself: Samples of COVID-19 (acute and convalescent) were obtained from the United States, Italy and Spain.

Concerning this clone itself: At the DNA level, this CDR3 is encoded by other sequences in the same sample as well.

Source study methods: It was from reference gene primer amplification that nucleated cell counts were estimated. Clones were sequenced by immunoSEQ multiplex PCR, and TCRdb holds only the in-frame ones, with some missing. That table supplies the V and J calls and clone size; D and trimming were determined from the DNA. The sample yields around 130,000 clones, around nine tenths seen once. The CDR3 covers 13 residues. With 0 bases removed from V and 7 bases from J, the gap between germline ends came to 9 bases. Germline loops: CDR1 MNHEY, CDR2 SVGAGI. The rearrangement links TRBV6-5 to TRBJ1-1; D ambiguous. This TCR came from a man between 70 and 80 years old with active COVID-19. Sequences were obtained from peripheral blood. CDR3: CASSYSGGSEAFF. The CDR3 DNA follows: TGTGCCAGCAGTTACTCCGGCGGTAGTGAAGCTTTCTTT.